Sequencing of this TCR beta chain was carried out in a study of Ad26.COV2.S vaccination and SARS-CoV-2 variants (dated by TCRdb to the early 2020s). About the investigation overall: Vaccine-arm donors were drawn from COV1001, a multicentre, randomized, double-blind, placebo-controlled phase I-IIa trial of Ad26.COV2.S in healthy adults. The TCR-sequenced set comprised about 30 samples: approximately 20 Ad26.COV2.S vaccine recipients, 5 placebo recipients and 8 SARS-CoV-2 convalescent individuals. Investigators did not know the trial group allocation while performing experiments and assessing outcomes. Trial participants were randomized into five groups of five: low-dose or high-dose Ad26.COV2.S given once or twice, or placebo on both occasions. The specificity and breadth of SARS-CoV-2-reactive T cell receptors after Ad26.COV2.S vaccination were assessed by TCRbeta repertoire sequencing. Dosing of Ad26.COV2.S was intramuscular, at either 5x10^10 or 1x10^11 viral particles, delivered as one shot or as two shots spaced 56 days apart. Summary of the overall study and its limitations: After vaccination, substantial breadth of spike-specific CD8+ and CD4+ T cell responses was reported. It was noted by the authors that total T cell responses may have been underestimated by the TCR breadth and depth analyses. Vaccine and placebo recipients had similar non-spike TCR breadth, a finding consistent with the vaccine containing only spike. Comparing responses between vaccine doses or regimens was not something the study was powered to do. Ad26.COV2.S recipients had higher spike-specific TCR breadth than placebo recipients (P = 0.0014).

Comment on this clone: The antigen this receptor binds is unknown. No base quality values were provided; no much bigger clone lies one nucleotide off.

The intended sense of this specimen's treatment or condition label: roughly 18 received Ad26.COV2.S at low or high dose, single or two shots; about 5 received placebo; per-sample allocation not given. Repertoires of vaccine and placebo recipients were sequenced from samples taken on day 63 after the first injection. In Cohort 1b, 25 or so adults aged 18-55 years were enrolled at a single site in Boston, USA, between 29 July and 7 August 2020. Ad26.COV2.S was a replication-incompetent adenovirus type 26 vector that expressed a prefusion-stabilized SARS-CoV-2 spike protein derived from the original Wuhan strain. The immunoSEQ Assay was the method used to sequence TCRbeta CDR3 regions. After extraction, genomic DNA underwent amplification by bias-controlled multiplex PCR, followed by high-throughput sequencing. The authors' pipeline ran thus. To quantify the absolute abundance of every unique TCRbeta CDR3 region, sequences were collapsed and filtered. T cell fraction was estimated by normalizing TCRbeta template counts to usable DNA, with usable DNA measured through amplification of reference genes found in all nucleated cells. Repertoire TCRs were annotated as SARS-CoV-2-specific when V gene, CDR3 amino acid sequence and J gene were exactly matched to a known reactive TCR set. The reference SARS-CoV-2 TCR set was derived from MIRA and filtered for enrichment in COVID-19-positive ImmuneCODE repertoires, a step that removed public or cross-reactive TCRs. Drawing on the MIRA antigens, annotated TCRs were analysed further at the level of specific ORF or position within ORF. Depth was the summed frequency of annotated unique rearrangements, while breadth was defined as annotated unique rearrangements over total unique productive rearrangements. Two-sided Wilcoxon rank-sum tests were used to compare TCR breadth between groups. TCRdb holds this immuneACCESS table with in-frame rearrangements only. Some clones are missing; in checked studies, unresolved V genes explain under half, and the rest has no known cause. V and J calls and clone size are given by that table; D and trimming were obtained from the DNA. The sample data list 300,000 to 400,000 clones, and 80% to 90% of these were observed just once. Together, the top ten hold 3.4% of the sample.

The sample here was peripheral blood, taken in a trial of Ad26.COV2.S vaccine versus placebo. The clonotype comes from a person between 18 and 59 years old who received the Ad26.COV2.S COVID-19 vaccine or a placebo.

The CDR3 amino acid sequence is: CASSKEEGQGHEKLFF. The DNA sequence is TGTGCCAGCAGCAAAGAGGAGGGACAGGGGCATGAAAAACTGTTTTTT. The chain is encoded by TRBV21-1 joined to TRBJ1-4; TRBD1 was called by the table and not checked on the DNA. TRBV21-1 is a documented pseudogene. The CDR3 spans 16 residues, from the cysteine through the phenylalanine. Only the CDR3 DNA stays, 48 bases, in frame from base 1.